The sequence of this T cell receptor beta chain was determined in a study of PD-L1 blockade in urothelial cancer. Whole-study context: Median T cell yield from blood was 110,000 to 150,000.

TCRdb's copy holds only in-frame clones and misses some; the assay was immunoSEQ multiplex PCR. This table holds 90,000 or so clones, roughly 90% found once. V was cut by 1 base and J by 7 bases, with 11 bases left in between. CDR1 and CDR2 (germline): GTSNPN, SVGIG (reference sequence). The CDR3 consists of 13 residues. Time point specified: pretreatment peripheral blood. Sequencing used PBMCs, obtained around atezolizumab (anti-PD-L1) treatment. The chain couples TRBV30 to TRBJ1-5; D is unclear. This receptor was taken from a man aged 55 to 69 with urothelial cancer. In nucleotides, the CDR3 is TGTGCCTGGAGTGACCAGGATACGCAGCCCCAGCATTTT. This encodes CAWSDQDTQPQHF.